These 29 T cell receptor beta chains were all obtained from the same sample, sequenced in a study of blood T cell repertoires in COVID-19. Sequencing was performed with immunoSEQ multiplex PCR; in TCRdb, only in-frame clones are kept and a portion is missing. The table shows some 170,000 clones, with more than 65% occurring only once. The material sequenced was PBMCs or T cells enriched from blood (not recorded which). These receptors came from a man aged 45 to 65 who had recovered from COVID-19.

This rearrangement joins TRBV6-6 to TRBJ2-1; 7 bases map to TRBD2. Trimming removed 5 bases from V and 3 bases from J; junction bases left unmatched: 10. Germline CDR1 is MNHNY and CDR2 is SVGAGI (reference sequence). The CDR3 has 16 amino acids. This CDR3 is CASSPSVGGDYNEQFF. The CDR3 nucleotides read TGTGCCAGCAGTCCGTCCGTGGGGGGGGACTACAATGAGCAGTTCTTC.

The chain joins TRBV14 to TRBJ2-3, with D possibly matching TRBD1 (6 bases). The germline V gene encodes CDR1 SGHDN and CDR2 FVKESK. The CDR3 totals 15 residues. Trimming took 1 base from V and 5 from J, leaving 13 bases between them. The chain's CDR3 is CASSQVVGAQDTQYF. CDR3 nucleotide sequence: TGTGCCAGCAGCCAAGTCGTGGGGGCCCAAGATACGCAGTATTTT. The variable domain in full, completed from reference TRBV14 and TRBJ2-3, reads EAGVTQFPSHSVIEKGQTVTLRCDPISGHDNLYWYRRVMGKEIKFLLHFVKESKQDESGMPNNRFLAERTGGTYSTLKVQPAELEDSGVYFCASSQVVGAQDTQYFGPGTRLTVL.

This chain links TRBV5-1 with TRBJ1-2; 7 nucleotides line up with TRBD1. Per germline, CDR1 SGHRS and CDR2 YFSETQ. The CDR3 spans 15 residues. The V and J ends lost 3 bases and 6 bases, in that order; junction bases with no gene match: 11. CDR3 protein: CASSWEQGTGNGYTF. The CDR3, as DNA: TGCGCCAGCAGCTGGGAACAGGGGACCGGGAATGGCTACACCTTC.

The chain combines TRBV5-8 with TRBJ1-1; TRBD1 might be the D (6 bases). Trimming removed 0 bases from V and 1 base from J, with 25 bases in between. The germline CDR1 and CDR2 sequences are SGHTS and YDEGEE. CDR3 size: 20 residues. The CDR3 here is CASSLAGGLLRWRGNTEAFF. The CDR3 DNA reads TGTGCCAGCAGCTTGGCGGGGGGCCTCCTGAGATGGAGGGGGAACACTGAAGCTTTCTTT.

The genes are TRBV10-2 and TRBJ1-1; D unresolved. Germline V CDR1 and CDR2: WSHSY, SAAADI. The CDR3 loop spans 12 amino acids. V dropped 8 bases and J dropped 0 bases, with 7 bases sitting between them. The CDR3 sequence is CASGPVNTEAFF. The DNA of the CDR3 is TGCGCCAGCGGCCCCGTGAACACTGAAGCTTTCTTT.

This sequence joins TRBV30 and TRBJ2-6, with 7 bases fitting TRBD1. Germline lookup yields CDR1 GTSNPN and CDR2 SVGIG (reference sequence). This CDR3 region has 17 residues. Trimming cost V 0 bases and J 0 bases; bases outside gene matches: 5. CDR3 amino acids: CAWSVRGLNSGANVLTF. The DNA for the CDR3 is TGTGCCTGGAGTGTTAGGGGGCTGAACTCTGGGGCCAACGTCCTGACTTTC.

The chain recombines TRBV5-6 with TRBJ1-1; 7 bases agree with TRBD1. With V trimmed by 4 bases and J by 3 bases, 9 bases remained unmatched. The CDR3 sequence is 15 residues long. The germline gives CDR1 SGHDT, CDR2 YYEEEE. CDR3 coding DNA: TGTGCCAGCAGCCAAAACAGGGGAGGAGACACTGAAGCTTTCTTT. This encodes CASSQNRGGDTEAFF.

The chain has TRBV19 and TRBJ1-2, with D perhaps TRBD1 (5 bases). CDR1 is LNHDA, CDR2 SQIVND, per germline (reference sequence). The CDR3 runs 14 residues. V was shortened by 3 bases and J by 8 bases, with 16 bases between the two germline ends. In nucleotides, the CDR3 is TGTGCCAGTAGTATGACAGCCCCATCCTTGGGCTACACCTTC. Its protein product is CASSMTAPSLGYTF.

The V and J genes are TRBV5-1 and TRBJ1-3; maybe TRBD1 (5 bases). V dropped 4 bases and J dropped 4 bases, with 15 bases sitting between them. CDR3 length equals 15 residues. CDR1 SGHRS and CDR2 YFSETQ come from the germline V gene. CDR3 coding DNA: TGCGCCAGCAGCGGAATCCCAGGGTCCGGAAACACCATATATTTT. Translation gives CASSGIPGSGNTIYF.

The chain uses TRBV12-5 and TRBJ2-7; 7 bases are a match to TRBD2. V was pared by 6 bases and J by 3 bases, with 2 bases of the junction left unmatched. Germline CDR1 and CDR2: LGHNT and FRNRAP. CDR3 length: 12 residues. The CDR3 nucleotides read TGTGCTAGTGGCAGGGACTACTACGAGCAGTACTTC. The encoded protein is CASGRDYYEQYF.

CDR3 nucleotide sequence: TGCGCCAGCAGCTTTTCAGGGACAGGGCGGCAGTACTTC. This sequence encodes CASSFSGTGRQYF. The chain is built from TRBV5-1 and TRBJ2-7; 9 bases fit TRBD1. The V and J ends lost 2 bases and 9 bases, in that order; junction bases with no gene match: 6. In germline, CDR1 is SGHRS, CDR2 YFSETQ. This CDR3 contains 13 residues.

CDR3 coding DNA: TGTGCCAGCAGCTTAAGCGGCAGGGGGAGTACTGAAGCTTTCTTT. Protein sequence: CASSLSGRGSTEAFF. The chain couples TRBV7-3 to TRBJ1-1; 7 nucleotides line up with TRBD1. Germline V gene lookup returns CDR1 SGHTA and CDR2 FQGTGA. V gave up 1 base and J gave up 5 bases; unmatched junction bases: 7. This CDR3 has 15 residues.

This chain links TRBV24-1 with TRBJ2-3; perhaps TRBD1 as D (6 bases). Germline CDR1 reads KGHDR; CDR2 reads SFDVKD. The CDR3 contains 14 residues. V was clipped by 5 bases and J by 7 bases, with 15 bases between them. Here the CDR3 reads CATSVAGVPNTQYF. The CDR3 DNA reads TGTGCCACCAGTGTGGCAGGGGTCCCGAATACGCAGTATTTT.

The V gene is TRBV21-1, the J gene TRBJ1-1; the table's D call, TRBD1, has no DNA check behind it. TRBV21-1 is listed as a pseudogene. This CDR3 contains 16 residues. The CDR3 loop reads CASSKASWARGRGTFF. Here the CDR3 DNA reads TGTGCCAGCAGCAAAGCCTCCTGGGCCAGGGGGCGGGGGACTTTCTTT.

CDR3 sequence: CASSPRGATNEKLFF. CDR3 in DNA: TGTGCCAGCAGCCCGCGGGGGGCAACTAATGAAAAACTGTTTTTT. The chain carries TRBV5-5 and TRBJ1-4; D possibly corresponds to TRBD1 (5 bases). This CDR3 is built from 15 residues. Germline lookup yields CDR1 SGHKS and CDR2 YYEKEE (reference sequence). V was shortened by 4 bases and J by 0 bases, with 10 bases between the two germline ends.

The genes are TRBV6-5 and TRBJ1-1; 8 bases agree with TRBD1. CDR1 and CDR2 (germline): MNHEY, SVGAGI. Trimming removed 0 bases from V and 11 bases from J; junction bases left unmatched: 8. The CDR3 is made up of 14 amino acids. As DNA, the CDR3 is TGTGCCAGCAGTTACTCTGAGGACAGGGTATTTGCTTTCTTT. It yields the protein CASSYSEDRVFAFF.

The rearrangement links TRBV28 to TRBJ1-1; D is perhaps TRBD1 (5 bases). This CDR3 region has 13 residues. The germline CDR1 and CDR2 sequences are MDHEN and SYDVKM. V was shortened by 5 bases and J by 8 bases, with 15 bases between the two germline ends. CDR3 loop: CASSPPGRGEAFF. DNA for the CDR3: TGTGCCAGCAGTCCGCCGGGCCGGGGGGAAGCTTTCTTT.

V and J are TRBV5-5 and TRBJ2-2, with D perhaps matching TRBD2 (7 bases). The V gene lost 5 bases and the J gene lost 8 bases, with 19 bases spanning the gap. Looked up from germline, CDR1 is SGHKS and CDR2 is YYEKEE (reference sequence). This CDR3 region has 15 residues. CDR3 region: CASRPLGGVAGELFF. The DNA of the CDR3 is TGTGCCAGCAGGCCCCTAGGGGGGGTTGCGGGGGAGCTGTTTTTT.

J is TRBJ1-1 and V is TRBV2; TRBD1 might be the D (6 bases). V was shortened by 5 bases and J by 12 bases, with 13 bases between the two germline ends. The CDR3 covers 11 residues. CDR1 and CDR2 (germline): SNHLY, FYNNEI. The CDR3 nucleotides read TGTGCCAGCAGTTTGGACAGTCCAACTTTCTTT. This encodes CASSLDSPTFF. The full variable domain, rest sourced from reference TRBV2 and TRBJ1-1, is EPEVTQTPSHQVTQMGQEVILRCVPISNHLYFYWYRQILGQKVEFLVSFYNNEISEKSEIFDDQFSVERPDGSNFTLKIRSTKLEDSAMYFCASSLDSPTFFGQGTRLTVV.

In this sample, this clone turned up a few times. The CDR3 here is CASTSPGGVPGDTQYF. The CDR3 nucleotides read TGTGCCAGCACTTCACCGGGGGGCGTCCCAGGGGATACGCAGTATTTT. The V and J genes are TRBV27 and TRBJ2-3, with D possibly matching TRBD2 (7 bases). Germline V lookup: CDR1 MNHEY, CDR2 SMNVEV (reference sequence). V shed 7 bases and J shed 6 bases, with 23 bases lying between them. The CDR3 has 16 residues.

The gene calls are TRBV7-9 and TRBJ1-2, with TRBD1 as a possible D gene (6 bases). The CDR3 has 14 amino acids. Germline V gene sequence: CDR1 SEHNR, CDR2 FQNEAQ (reference sequence). V lost 5 bases and J lost 6, with 16 bases in between. DNA of the CDR3: TGTGCCAGCAGCCGGGGGGGCAGTAGCCATGGCTACACCTTC. This translates into CASSRGGSSHGYTF.

The V gene is TRBV3-1 (or the pseudogene TRBV3-2), the J gene TRBJ2-2, with D tentatively TRBD2 (6 bases). The CDR3 length is 15 residues. V was clipped by 1 base and J by 3 bases, with 9 bases between them. Looked up from germline, CDR1 is LGHDT and CDR2 is YNNKEL (reference sequence). CDR3 in amino acids: CASSQVGGDTGELFF. CDR3 nucleotide sequence: TGTGCCAGCAGCCAAGTAGGCGGGGACACCGGGGAGCTGTTTTTT.

In DNA form, the CDR3 reads TGCGCCAGCAGCCAAGGACATAGGAGGACTGAAGCTTTCTTT. It translates to CASSQGHRRTEAFF. The chain combines TRBV4-1 with TRBJ1-1, with D unresolved. In germline, CDR1 is MGHRA, CDR2 YSYEKL. The CDR3 extends over 14 amino acids. V lost 1 base to trimming and J lost 5 bases, with 11 bases between them.

The V gene is TRBV10-2, the J gene TRBJ2-1; 11 nucleotides match TRBD2. After removal of 9 bases from V and 2 bases from J, the junction contained 0 bases not matched to a gene. The length of the CDR3 is 13 residues. Germline CDR1 and CDR2: WSHSY and SAAADI. In DNA form, the CDR3 reads TGCGCCAGACTAGCGGGGGCCTACAATGAGCAGTTCTTC. As protein: CARLAGAYNEQFF.

This clone has more than one count but fewer than ten. The CDR3 bases are TGTGCCAGCAGCCACACCTACAGGCCTGAAGCTTTCTTT. Translated, it gives CASSHTYRPEAFF. The chain combines TRBV14 with TRBJ1-1, with a tentative D call TRBD1 (5 bases). The length of the CDR3 is 13 residues. V shed 3 bases and J shed 6 bases, with 11 bases lying between them. Germline V gives CDR1 SGHDN, CDR2 FVKESK.

This chain links TRBV20-1 with TRBJ2-6; tentatively, D is TRBD1 (5 bases). The CDR3 has 15 residues. Trimming removed 3 bases from V and 0 bases from J, with 9 bases in between. Germline V gene data show CDR1 as DFQATT and CDR2 as SNEGSKA (reference sequence). CDR3 protein: CSASGAVSGANVLTF. DNA of the CDR3: TGCAGTGCTAGTGGGGCAGTCTCTGGGGCCAACGTCCTGACTTTC.

The chain has TRBV3-1 (or the pseudogene TRBV3-2) and TRBJ1-6, with D perhaps matching TRBD1 (5 bases). V lost 3 bases to trimming and J lost 6 bases, with 12 bases between them. Germline assignment: CDR1 LGHDT and CDR2 YNNKEL (reference sequence). This CDR3 contains 15 residues. The CDR3, as DNA: TGTGCCAGCAGCCATCCAGGGCCTGTTAATTCACCCCTCCACTTT. This sequence encodes CASSHPGPVNSPLHF.

The genes are TRBV5-8 and TRBJ1-1, with TRBD1 identical over 9 bases. V shed 6 bases, J shed 6 bases, and the junction held 15 bases outside the gene matches. Germline V gives CDR1 SGHTS, CDR2 YDEGEE. The CDR3 sequence is 16 residues long. CDR3 bases: TGTGCCAGCATCACTGAAAAAGGACAGGGGCCTCCTGAAGCTTTCTTT. Its translation is CASITEKGQGPPEAFF.

This chain connects TRBV18 to TRBJ1-1; D remains unclear. The CDR3 consists of 13 residues. Trimming left V 5 bases short and J 5 bases short, with 12 bases between. The germline gives CDR1 KGHSH, CDR2 LQKENI. The CDR3 loop reads CASSSQVRTEAFF. CDR3 bases: TGTGCCAGCTCATCCCAGGTGAGAACTGAAGCTTTCTTT.